The following is a TCR beta chain sequence with its context. The sample belongs to a study of blood T cell repertoires in COVID-19. Generated by immunoSEQ multiplex PCR, the TCRdb table keeps only in-frame clones and is missing some. The profile shows 200,000 or so clones, approximately 86% of them singletons. The CDR3 extends over 18 amino acids. V dropped 1 base and J dropped 5; count of bases not matched to a gene: 16. The germline V gene has CDR1 MNHEY and CDR2 SMNVEV (reference sequence). The source of this sequence is a woman aged 35 to 49 with acute COVID-19. The sequencing input was PBMCs or T cells enriched from blood (not recorded which). The rearrangement uses TRBV27 and TRBJ1-2; 7 bases match TRBD1. Written as DNA, the CDR3 is TGTGCCAGCAGTTTATATCCCCGTCCCCGGGACAGTGGGTATGGCTACACCTTC. Protein sequence: CASSLYPRPRDSGYGYTF.